These 19 T cell receptor beta chains came from one sample sequenced in a study of T-cell memory formation after mild COVID-19. Using its own MiXCR run on the 5' RACE reads, TCRdb lists one record per CDR3 protein. The repertoire consists of more than 75,000 distinct CDR3 sequences, with approximately 25% occurring once and the leading ten covering roughly 41%. The specimen sequenced was PBMCs or a T cell subset sorted from them (not recorded which). These receptors all stem from a man between 18 and 29 years old who had mild COVID-19 (a few samples of this study predate the infection). Cell type and time point are not known.

This chain links TRBV12-3 or TRBV12-4 with TRBJ2-7, with unresolved D. V lost 3 bases to trimming and J lost 3 bases, with 6 bases between them. The CDR3 totals 12 residues. CDR3 sequence: CASSLVCYEQYF. CDR3 in DNA: TGTGCCAGCAGTTTGGTCTGCTACGAGCAGTACTTC.

This clonotype has ten or more counts. The rearrangement uses TRBV28 and TRBJ2-1, with D possibly matching TRBD2 (6 bases). Germline CDR1 is MDHEN and CDR2 is SYDVKM. Trimming cost V 3 bases and J 4 bases, with 13 bases left between them. This CDR3 region has 15 residues. The CDR3: CASSLRGAGYNEQFF. The CDR3 nucleotides read TGTGCCAGCAGTTTGCGGGGCGCGGGGTACAATGAGCAGTTCTTC.

The rearrangement uses TRBV4-1 and TRBJ1-2; TRBD1 is a possible D gene (5 bases). This CDR3 is 13 amino acids long. V was pared by 0 bases and J by 6 bases, with 8 bases between. The germline V gene encodes CDR1 MGHRA and CDR2 YSYEKL. CDR3: CASSQEWGDGYTF. CDR3 DNA sequence: TGCGCCAGCAGCCAAGAATGGGGGGATGGCTACACCTTC.

This clonotype was observed a few times. The chain carries TRBV7-2 and TRBJ2-3, with a tentative D call TRBD2 (6 bases). Trimming took off 2 bases at V and 4 bases at J, with 19 bases between the two ends. This CDR3 has 17 residues. Germline assignment: CDR1 SGHTA and CDR2 FQGNSA. The CDR3: CASSLTTPRRGPDTQYF. The CDR3 DNA follows: TGTGCCAGCAGCTTAACCACCCCGAGGCGGGGCCCAGATACGCAGTATTTT.

The chain couples TRBV12-3 or TRBV12-4 to TRBJ2-7; 8 positions agree with TRBD2. The CDR3 runs 14 residues. V trimming: 5 bases; J trimming: 7 bases; junction bases outside the gene matches: 10. The CDR3 nucleotides are TGTGCCAGCAGTCTTCCGGGACTAGGGGGTGAGCAGTACTTC. Protein product: CASSLPGLGGEQYF.

The chain combines TRBV15 with TRBJ2-3, with D perhaps being TRBD1 or TRBD2 (5 bases each). Trimming took 8 bases from V and 6 from J, leaving 12 bases between them. This CDR3 comprises 12 residues. Germline loops: CDR1 LNHNV, CDR2 YYDKDF (reference sequence). CDR3 in amino acids: CATSPEGDTQYF. As DNA, the CDR3 is TGTGCCACCTCTCCCGAGGGGGATACGCAGTATTTT.

J is TRBJ1-6 and V is TRBV15; no reliable D call. The CDR3 runs 16 residues. V lost 1 base and J 4 bases, leaving 11 bases between the germline ends. CDR1 and CDR2 from the germline V gene are LNHNV and YYDKDF (reference sequence). The CDR3 region has the DNA TGTGCCACCAGCAGAGCCCGAGAAGGGTATAATTCACCCCTCCACTTT. It encodes CATSRAREGYNSPLHF.

This clonotype was detected a few times. The chain is built from TRBV4-1 and TRBJ2-7; D remains ambiguous. This CDR3 is built from 12 residues. Trimming stripped 1 base from V and 4 bases from J, with 5 bases between. Per germline, CDR1 MGHRA and CDR2 YSYEKL. CDR3 residues: CASSQVGYEQYF. CDR3 nucleotides: TGCGCCAGCAGCCAAGTGGGTTACGAGCAGTACTTC.

This clonotype was seen a handful of times. J is TRBJ1-1 and V is TRBV2; 9 bases agree with TRBD1. V lost 5 bases and J lost 4; bases outside the gene matches: 8. The CDR3 totals 15 residues. CDR1 SNHLY and CDR2 FYNNEI come from the germline V gene. Here the CDR3 reads CASSSPDRGGTEAFF. The CDR3 region has the DNA TGTGCCAGCAGTTCACCGGACAGGGGCGGCACTGAAGCTTTCTTT.

This clonotype was seen a few times. The chain employs TRBV6-5 and TRBJ1-4, with 8 bases fitting TRBD1. The V segment lost 6 bases and the J segment 8 bases; nucleotides outside the gene matches: 14. Germline V lookup: CDR1 MNHEY, CDR2 SVGAGI. There are 16 residues in the CDR3. CDR3 in amino acids: CASRRQGWGMEEKLFF. The CDR3 bases are TGTGCCAGCAGACGACAGGGGTGGGGGATGGAGGAAAAACTGTTTTTT.

This clonotype has just a few counts. This chain uses TRBV14 with TRBJ2-3; TRBD2 might be the D (5 bases). V lost 4 bases and J lost 0, with 11 bases in between. The CDR3 spans 15 residues. Germline CDR1 reads SGHDN; CDR2 reads FVKESK. This CDR3 reads CASSLAKTSTDTQYF. As DNA, the CDR3 is TGTGCCAGCAGCCTAGCGAAGACTAGCACAGATACGCAGTATTTT.

This clonotype was counted ten times or more. The CDR3 region has the DNA TGCAGCGTTGTAAATCGGGCGGGGGTCTTAAATGAGCAGTTCTTC. Translating gives CSVVNRAGVLNEQFF. V is TRBV29-1 and J is TRBJ2-1; TRBD2 agrees at 7 bases. V lost 4 bases and J lost 7; bases outside the gene matches: 13. The CDR3 runs to 15 residues. Germline V gene sequence: CDR1 SQVTM, CDR2 ANQGSEA.

This clonotype was counted only a few times. The V and J genes are TRBV6-6 and TRBJ2-1; 8 bases agree with TRBD1. CDR3 length: 14 residues. CDR1 and CDR2 from the germline V gene are MNHNY and SVGAGI (reference sequence). V shed 5 bases, J shed 6 bases, and the junction held 6 bases outside the gene matches. The CDR3 coding sequence is TGTGCCAGCAGTCGGACAGGGTTTCCCAATGAGCAGTTCTTC. Amino acid sequence: CASSRTGFPNEQFF.

This clonotype was counted a few times. The chain joins TRBV29-1 to TRBJ1-2, with 7 bases matching TRBD1. Unmatched junction bases numbered 4, after V lost 5 bases and J lost 4 bases. Looked up from germline, CDR1 is SQVTM and CDR2 is ANQGSEA. The CDR3 sequence is 12 residues long. CDR3 nucleotides: TGCAGCGTTCGACAGGGAGTCTATGGCTACACCTTC. Its translation is CSVRQGVYGYTF.

Remarks on this clonotype: One end of the junction does not line up with germline, which may come from a read error. J is TRBJ2-1 and V is TRBV7-9; possible D gene TRBD2, 6 bases. Per the germline V gene, CDR1 is SEHNR and CDR2 is FQNEAQ (reference sequence). The CDR3 runs to 13 residues. CDR3 protein: CASSPGLSNEHFF. In DNA, the CDR3 is TGTGCCAGCAGCCCAGGACTAAGCAATGAGCATTTCTTC.

The CDR3 region is CASSHDVTSGILVTDTQYF. The DNA of the CDR3 is TGTGCCAGCAGCCACGACGTGACTAGCGGCATTCTCGTTACAGATACGCAGTATTTT. The chain uses TRBV7-7 and TRBJ2-3; TRBD2 aligns across 9 bases. V lost 5 bases to trimming and J lost 3 bases; unmatched junction nucleotides: 18. This CDR3 is 19 amino acids long. CDR1 SSHAT and CDR2 FNYEAQ come from the germline V gene (reference sequence).

This chain uses TRBV6-2 or TRBV6-3 with TRBJ2-3; 7 nucleotides line up with TRBD1. The germline gives CDR1 MNHEY, CDR2 SVGEGT. The CDR3 is 15 residues long. Trimming cost V 7 bases and J 0 bases; bases outside gene matches: 7. Written as DNA, the CDR3 is TGTGCCAGCAACCGACAGGGTACGAGCACAGATACGCAGTATTTT. Residues: CASNRQGTSTDTQYF.

This clonotype was seen only a few times. CDR3 sequence (DNA): TGTGCCAGCAGCGACTCCGGGAATGGGAACACTGAAGCTTTCTTT. It is translated as CASSDSGNGNTEAFF. The V and J genes are TRBV7-6 and TRBJ1-1; the D is unclear. Germline lookup yields CDR1 SGHVS and CDR2 FNYEAQ. There are 15 residues in the CDR3. Trimming took 5 bases from V and 1 from J, leaving 14 bases between them.

The chain links TRBV12-3 or TRBV12-4 to TRBJ1-6, with D tentatively TRBD1 (6 bases). The CDR3 contains 14 residues. Trimming took off 3 bases at V and 4 bases at J, with 7 bases between the two ends. The CDR3 here is CASSFQGYNSPLHF. DNA of the CDR3: TGTGCCAGCAGTTTTCAGGGGTATAATTCACCCCTCCACTTT.